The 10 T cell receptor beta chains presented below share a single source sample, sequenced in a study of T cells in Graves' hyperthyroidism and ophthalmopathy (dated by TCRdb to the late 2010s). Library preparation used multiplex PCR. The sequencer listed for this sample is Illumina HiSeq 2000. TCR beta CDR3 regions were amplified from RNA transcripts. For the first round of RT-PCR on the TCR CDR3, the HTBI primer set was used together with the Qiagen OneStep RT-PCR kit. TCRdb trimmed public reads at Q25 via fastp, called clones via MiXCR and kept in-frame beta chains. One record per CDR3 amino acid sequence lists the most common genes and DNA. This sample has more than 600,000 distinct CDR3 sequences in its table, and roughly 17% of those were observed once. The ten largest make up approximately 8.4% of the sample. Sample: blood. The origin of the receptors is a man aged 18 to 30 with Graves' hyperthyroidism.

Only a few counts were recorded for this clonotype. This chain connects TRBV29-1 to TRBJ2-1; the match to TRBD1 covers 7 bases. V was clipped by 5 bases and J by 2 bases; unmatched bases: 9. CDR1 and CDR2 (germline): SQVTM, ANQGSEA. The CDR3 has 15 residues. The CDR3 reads CSVHQRDSTYNEQFF. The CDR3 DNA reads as TGCAGCGTTCATCAGAGGGACAGTACCTACAATGAGCAGTTCTTC.

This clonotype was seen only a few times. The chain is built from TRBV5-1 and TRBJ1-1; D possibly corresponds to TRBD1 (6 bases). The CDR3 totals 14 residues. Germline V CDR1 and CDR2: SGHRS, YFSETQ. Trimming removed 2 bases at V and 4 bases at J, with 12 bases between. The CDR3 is CASSFGGAGTEAFF. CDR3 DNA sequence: TGCGCCAGCAGCTTCGGGGGCGCGGGCACTGAAGCTTTCTTT.

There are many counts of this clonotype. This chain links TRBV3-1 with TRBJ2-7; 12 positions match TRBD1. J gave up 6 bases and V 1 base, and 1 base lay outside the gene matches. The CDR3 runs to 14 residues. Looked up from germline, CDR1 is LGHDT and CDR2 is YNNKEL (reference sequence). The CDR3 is CASSQGGQGAEQYF. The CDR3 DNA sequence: TGTGCCAGCAGCCAAGGGGGACAGGGGGCCGAGCAGTACTTC.

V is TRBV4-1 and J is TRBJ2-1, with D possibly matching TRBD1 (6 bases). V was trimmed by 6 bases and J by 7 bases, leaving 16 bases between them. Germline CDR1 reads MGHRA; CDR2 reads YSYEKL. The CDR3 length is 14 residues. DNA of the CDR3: TGCGCCAGCAGGGACGGGTGGACAGCTAATGAGCAGTTCTTC. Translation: CASRDGWTANEQFF.

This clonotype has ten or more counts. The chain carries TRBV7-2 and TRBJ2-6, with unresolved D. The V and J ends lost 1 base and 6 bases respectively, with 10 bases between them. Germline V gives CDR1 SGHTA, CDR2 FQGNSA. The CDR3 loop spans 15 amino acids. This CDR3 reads CASSLGQSMANVLTF. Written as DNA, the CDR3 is TGTGCCAGCAGCTTAGGGCAGAGTATGGCCAACGTCCTGACTTTC.

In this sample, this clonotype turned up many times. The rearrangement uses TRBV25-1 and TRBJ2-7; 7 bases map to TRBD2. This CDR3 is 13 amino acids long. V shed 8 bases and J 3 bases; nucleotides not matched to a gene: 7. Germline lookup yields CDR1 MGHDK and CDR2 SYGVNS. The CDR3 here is CASGGDSHYEQYF. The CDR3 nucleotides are TGTGCCAGCGGGGGGGACTCCCACTACGAGCAGTACTTC.

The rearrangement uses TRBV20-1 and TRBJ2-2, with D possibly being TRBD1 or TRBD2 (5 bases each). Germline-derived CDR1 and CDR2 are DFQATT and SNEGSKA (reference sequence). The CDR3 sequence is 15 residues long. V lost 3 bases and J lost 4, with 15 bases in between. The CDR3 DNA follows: TGCAGTGCTAGGGGGCCAGGGAGCGGCACCGGGGAGCTGTTTTTT. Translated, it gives CSARGPGSGTGELFF.

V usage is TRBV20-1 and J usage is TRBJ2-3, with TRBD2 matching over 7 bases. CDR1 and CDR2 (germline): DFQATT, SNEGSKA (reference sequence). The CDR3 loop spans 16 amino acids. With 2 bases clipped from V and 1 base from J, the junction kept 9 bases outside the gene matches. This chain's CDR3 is CSARTFSGPRTDTQYF. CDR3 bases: TGCAGTGCTAGAACCTTTAGCGGGCCACGCACAGATACGCAGTATTTT.

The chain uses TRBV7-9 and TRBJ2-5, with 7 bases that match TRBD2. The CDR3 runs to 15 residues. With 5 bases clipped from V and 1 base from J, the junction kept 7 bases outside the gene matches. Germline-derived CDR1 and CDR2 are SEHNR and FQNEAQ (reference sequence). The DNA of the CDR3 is TGTGCCAGCAGCGCACGTCCTAGCGGCCAAGAGACCCAGTACTTC. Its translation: CASSARPSGQETQYF. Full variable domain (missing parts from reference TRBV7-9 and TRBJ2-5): DTGVSQNPRHKITKRGQNVTFRCDPISEHNRLYWYRQTLGQGPEFLTYFQNEAQLEKSRLLSDRFSAERPKGSFSTLEIQRTEQGDSAMYLCASSARPSGQETQYFGPGTRLLVL.

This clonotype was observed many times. In DNA, the CDR3 is TGCGCCAGCAGCTTGGTTGGGACAACTGAGCAGTTCTTC. This codes for CASSLVGTTEQFF. The gene calls are TRBV5-1 and TRBJ2-1; D may be TRBD1 (6 bases). The germline V gene encodes CDR1 SGHRS and CDR2 YFSETQ. V was shortened by 0 bases and J by 9 bases, with 10 bases between the two germline ends. The CDR3 runs to 13 residues.